This entry describes one T cell receptor (beta chain). Its target is not known. The 120-subject validation cohort, separate from the roughly 670-subject first cohort, included the donors. Some clones are missing from TCRdb's copy, which holds only in-frame ones; the method was immunoSEQ multiplex PCR. This table has roughly 310,000 clones, 88% appearing once. The data were obtained in a study of cytomegalovirus exposure and HLA in healthy donors. Study findings and constraints: Reports indicated that the classifier achieved high specificity and sensitivity in diagnosing cytomegalovirus status.

The TCR was taken from a man aged 30-40 years in good health and CMV-seronegative. The sequenced sample was PBMCs.

DNA for the CDR3: TGTGCCAGCAGCTCCGGGACAGGCGAGGAGGAGATCCAAGGCTACACCTTC. Protein product: CASSSGTGEEEIQGYTF. V usage is TRBV5-6 and J usage is TRBJ1-2, with TRBD1 identical over 8 bases. Trimming cost V 3 bases and J 8 bases; bases outside gene matches: 18. Germline assignment: CDR1 SGHDT and CDR2 YYEEEE. This CDR3 comprises 17 residues.